Below are 2 T cell receptor beta chains sequenced from a single sample in a study of T cells in Graves' hyperthyroidism and ophthalmopathy (dated by TCRdb to between 2017 and 2020). Library method: multiplex PCR. The sample was run on an Illumina HiSeq 2000. TCR beta CDR3 regions were amplified from RNA transcripts. For the first round of RT-PCR on the TCR CDR3, the HTBI primer set was used together with the Qiagen OneStep RT-PCR kit. TCRdb handled the public reads itself, with Q25 trimming in fastp and clone calling in MiXCR, and kept productive beta chains. Each entry merges the rows of one CDR3 protein and shows their most common DNA and genes. The sample table holds approximately 330,000 distinct CDR3 sequences, of which 21% were seen once. Around half of the sample is held by the ten biggest clonotypes. The sample comprised blood. All receptors derive from a woman between 45 and 60 years old with Graves' hyperthyroidism.

This clonotype was counted ten times or more. CDR3 nucleotides: TGTGCCAGCACTGGTTCACTAGCGAGTACCGGGGAGCTGTTTTTT. It specifies CASTGSLASTGELFF. The rearrangement uses TRBV2 and TRBJ2-2; 7 nucleotides align to TRBD2. Trimming took 7 bases from V and 5 from J; bases not matched to a gene: 10. The CDR3 is made up of 15 amino acids. Per germline, CDR1 SNHLY and CDR2 FYNNEI.

The chain has TRBV20-1 and TRBJ1-1; D remains unclear. CDR1 and CDR2 (germline): DFQATT, SNEGSKA (reference sequence). Trimming took 0 bases from V and 3 from J, leaving 8 bases between them. The CDR3 has 13 residues. The CDR3 is CSARDVRDTEAFF. As DNA, the CDR3 is TGCAGTGCTAGAGATGTGAGAGACACTGAAGCTTTCTTT.